The 27 T cell receptor beta chains below were found in one sample sequenced in a study of shared clonotypes between healthy human individuals. CD8 cells regarded as naive lacked CD45RO, were positively chosen for CCR7, and omitted terminally differentiated effector memory CD45RA+ cells. The table came from immunoSEQ multiplex PCR; TCRdb's copy has only in-frame clones and leaves some out. The sample shows about 2,200,000 clones, roughly 91% of them seen only once. Sequenced: naive CD8+ T cells from PBMCs. The source of these receptors is a young man in good health. Some clones in this sample may be carry-over from other donors' samples.

For this clone: Other DNA sequences in the sample encode the same CDR3. This sequence joins TRBV5-1 and TRBJ1-2, with D possibly matching TRBD1 (6 bases). Trimming removed 3 bases from V and 6 bases from J, with 9 bases in between. The CDR3 runs to 12 residues. Germline V gene data show CDR1 as SGHRS and CDR2 as YFSETQ. The CDR3 loop reads CASSSYRDGYTF. CDR3 in DNA: TGCGCCAGCAGCTCGTACAGGGATGGCTACACCTTC.

J is TRBJ1-4 and V is TRBV27; D is perhaps TRBD1 (6 bases). The CDR3 totals 14 residues. The germline CDR1 and CDR2 sequences are MNHEY and SMNVEV (reference sequence). Trimming pared 6 bases from V and 6 bases from J, leaving 14 bases between. The CDR3 DNA follows: TGTGCCAGCAGATTGACAGGATGGGATGAAAAACTGTTTTTT. Its protein is CASRLTGWDEKLFF.

This clone was found once. The chain has TRBV27 and TRBJ2-7; 9 bases are shared with TRBD1. The J segment lost 3 bases and the V segment lost 5 bases, leaving 14 bases of the junction unmatched. This CDR3 contains 17 residues. From germline, CDR1 is MNHEY and CDR2 SMNVEV (reference sequence). CDR3 DNA sequence: TGTGCCAGCAGTCCCCGAAAGACAGGGGGATCACTCTACGAGCAGTACTTC. Protein product: CASSPRKTGGSLYEQYF.

As regards this clone: This sample includes further DNA sequences coding for the same CDR3. This rearrangement joins TRBV28 to TRBJ2-3, with D hard to call. The CDR3 extends over 11 amino acids. The V gene's germline CDR1 is MDHEN and CDR2 SYDVKM. The germline V and J ends were trimmed by 4 bases and 3 bases, with 2 bases remaining between them. The CDR3 reads CASSSTDTQYF. The CDR3 DNA follows: TGTGCCAGCAGTTCGACAGATACGCAGTATTTT.

The chain joins TRBV9 to TRBJ1-2; TRBD1 matches at 7 bases. CDR3 length: 16 residues. Per the germline V gene, CDR1 is SGDLS and CDR2 is YYNGEE. The junction had 13 bases not matched to a gene; V was cut back by 5 bases and J by 3 bases. CDR3 sequence (DNA): TGTGCCAGCAGTAAAGACGACAGGGTGGGGGACTATGGCTACACCTTC. Its translation: CASSKDDRVGDYGYTF.

V gene TRBV7-6 combines with J gene TRBJ1-3; no clear D. Germline assignment: CDR1 SGHVS and CDR2 FNYEAQ. The CDR3 is 15 amino acids. Trimming removed 0 bases at V and 0 bases at J, with 6 bases between. The CDR3 DNA follows: TGTGCCAGCAGCTTAGCAGTTATCTCTGGAAACACCATATATTTT. Translating it yields CASSLAVISGNTIYF.

Here the CDR3 DNA reads TGTGCCAGCCAGCGCACGGGGCAGGACTACGAGCAGTACTTC. This sequence encodes CASQRTGQDYEQYF. The genes are TRBV5-4 and TRBJ2-7, with D perhaps being TRBD1 or TRBD2 (5 bases each). V gave up 7 bases and J gave up 3 bases, with 17 bases separating them. This CDR3 has 14 amino acids. CDR1 and CDR2 from the germline V gene are SGHNT and YYREEE (reference sequence).

This clone was detected only once. The CDR3 DNA follows: TGTGCCAGCAGCTTAGGGGGACAGGGGAACACTGAAGCTTTCTTT. It translates to CASSLGGQGNTEAFF. This chain connects TRBV11-1 to TRBJ1-1; 9 nucleotides line up with TRBD1. The CDR3 has 15 residues. Trimming took 1 base from V and 1 from J; bases not matched to a gene: 1. Germline CDR1 and CDR2: SGHAT and FQDESV (reference sequence).

On this clone itself: In the same sample, other DNA sequences code for this CDR3. The V and J genes are TRBV6-5 and TRBJ2-7, with D maybe TRBD1 (5 bases). Germline CDR1 MNHEY, CDR2 SVGAGI. The V gene lost 1 base and the J gene lost 3 bases, with 7 bases spanning the gap. The CDR3 is made up of 13 amino acids. The CDR3 DNA sequence: TGTGCCAGCAGTTACTTTGACAGCTACGAGCAGTACTTC. Its protein product is CASSYFDSYEQYF.

This clone was counted a single time. The sample contains more than one DNA sequence encoding this CDR3. The rearrangement links TRBV7-9 to TRBJ2-7, with D possibly TRBD2 on 6 matching bases. Trimming pared 4 bases from V and 4 bases from J, leaving 8 bases between. The CDR3 has 12 residues. The germline CDR1 and CDR2 sequences are SEHNR and FQNEAQ (reference sequence). The CDR3 sequence is CASSSGRYEQYF. The CDR3 DNA is TGTGCCAGCAGCTCAGGGAGGTACGAGCAGTACTTC.

V usage is TRBV19 and J usage is TRBJ1-5; 8 bases agree with TRBD1. V dropped 7 bases and J dropped 0; count of bases not matched to a gene: 2. Germline V gene data show CDR1 as LNHDA and CDR2 as SQIVND (reference sequence). The CDR3 covers 14 residues. The CDR3, as DNA: TGTGCCAGTACCGACAGGGGTAGCAATCAGCCCCAGCATTTT. It is translated as CASTDRGSNQPQHF.

The rearrangement uses TRBV29-1 and TRBJ2-3; D remains unclear. The CDR3 has 14 residues. V was clipped by 0 bases and J by 2 bases, with 9 bases between them. The V gene's germline CDR1 is SQVTM and CDR2 ANQGSEA. CDR3 DNA: TGCAGCGTTGAAGATCCCGGCACCACAGATACGCAGTATTTT. The encoded protein is CSVEDPGTTDTQYF.

The V call is TRBV4-1, the J call TRBJ1-2, with unresolved D. The germline V gene has CDR1 MGHRA and CDR2 YSYEKL. There are 15 residues in the CDR3. V lost 1 base, J lost 3 bases, and 12 bases lay in between. The CDR3 protein is CASSQGPSGDYGYTF. The CDR3, as DNA: TGCGCCAGCAGCCAAGGGCCAAGTGGAGACTATGGCTACACCTTC.

This CDR3 reads CASSYWTGGGVTEAFF. The CDR3, as DNA: TGTGCCAGCAGTTACTGGACAGGGGGCGGCGTCACTGAAGCTTTCTTT. The chain couples TRBV6-5 to TRBJ1-1, with 11 bases lining up with TRBD1. The CDR3 consists of 16 residues. V gave up 1 base and J gave up 4 bases; unmatched junction bases: 5. The germline V gene has CDR1 MNHEY and CDR2 SVGAGI.

In this sample, this clone turned up once. V is TRBV28 and J is TRBJ2-7; the D is unclear. CDR1 is MDHEN, CDR2 SYDVKM, per germline. This CDR3 comprises 14 residues. V gave up 3 bases and J gave up 0 bases, with 9 bases separating them. The CDR3 region is CASSFRRYSYEQYF. Here the CDR3 DNA reads TGTGCCAGCAGTTTTAGGCGGTACTCCTACGAGCAGTACTTC.

The rearrangement joins TRBV10-3 to TRBJ2-2; D is unresolved. The germline CDR1 and CDR2 sequences are ENHRY and SYGVKD. Between the trimmed V and J ends, which lost 6 bases and 3 bases, there was a span of 5 bases. This CDR3 is built from 12 residues. Here the CDR3 reads CAIRADTGELFF. DNA of the CDR3: TGTGCCATCAGGGCTGACACCGGGGAGCTGTTTTTT.

This clone turned up a few times. The V gene is TRBV5-4, the J gene TRBJ1-1, with TRBD1 matching 7 bases. V lost 5 bases, J lost 3 bases, and 7 bases stayed unmatched. There are 14 residues in the CDR3. CDR1 is SGHNT, CDR2 YYREEE, per germline (reference sequence). The CDR3 here is CASSSGTAYTEAFF. The CDR3 bases are TGTGCCAGCAGTTCCGGGACAGCCTACACTGAAGCTTTCTTT.

This clone was seen just once. J is TRBJ1-6 and V is TRBV6-6; 8 nucleotides align to TRBD1. CDR1 is MNHNY and CDR2 is SVGAGI in the germline V gene (reference sequence). This CDR3 contains 15 residues. Trimming at V came to 6 bases and at J to 5 bases, leaving 6 bases not matched to a gene. This CDR3 is CASRLDRGNNSPLHF. Here the CDR3 DNA reads TGTGCCAGCAGACTAGACAGGGGAAATAATTCACCCCTCCACTTT.

The V gene is TRBV28, the J gene TRBJ2-7; no definite D call. Germline loops: CDR1 MDHEN, CDR2 SYDVKM. The V end lost 6 bases, the J end lost 7 bases, and 13 bases lay between the germline ends. The CDR3 covers 12 residues. The CDR3 region has the DNA TGTGCCAGCAGGAAGAAGGGTCTGGAGCAGTACTTC. It yields the protein CASRKKGLEQYF.

The J gene is TRBJ1-1, the V gene TRBV4-2; TRBD1 might be the D (5 bases). CDR3 length: 17 amino acids. V was shortened by 4 bases and J by 4 bases, with 22 bases between the two germline ends. The germline CDR1 and CDR2 sequences are LGHNA and YNFKEQ. In DNA, the CDR3 is TGTGCCAGCAGCCCCATCGCAGGGAACAGCGGTGGCACTGAAGCTTTCTTT. Amino acids: CASSPIAGNSGGTEAFF.

Notes on this clone: The sample carries other DNA sequences with the same CDR3. The genes are TRBV7-9 and TRBJ2-7, with a possible D match to TRBD1 (6 bases). This CDR3 spans 12 amino acids. CDR1 SEHNR and CDR2 FQNEAQ come from the germline V gene (reference sequence). V lost 1 base, J lost 6 bases, and 7 bases lay in between. CDR3 nucleotides: TGTGCCAGCAGCTTAGGCAGGGGCGAGCAGTACTTC. Encoded protein: CASSLGRGEQYF.

The CDR3 is CATSTRAKETQYF. DNA for the CDR3: TGTGCCACCAGCACCAGGGCCAAGGAGACCCAGTACTTC. V gene TRBV15 combines with J gene TRBJ2-5; possible D gene TRBD1, 5 bases. The germline V gene has CDR1 LNHNV and CDR2 YYDKDF (reference sequence). The CDR3 spans 13 residues. Deletions cut 4 bases from V and 5 bases from J, with 11 bases between.

The V and J genes are TRBV27 and TRBJ2-7, with TRBD2 matching over 12 bases. Germline V gene lookup returns CDR1 MNHEY and CDR2 SMNVEV (reference sequence). The CDR3 has 16 amino acids. J was trimmed by 2 bases and V by 4 bases; bases with no gene match: 6. This CDR3 reads CASSSALAGGAYEQYF. The DNA for the CDR3 is TGTGCCAGCAGTTCCGCACTAGCGGGGGGTGCCTACGAGCAGTACTTC.

V and J are TRBV28 and TRBJ1-5, with D possibly matching TRBD1 (6 bases). V shed 7 bases and J shed 5 bases, with 9 bases lying between them. The germline V gene has CDR1 MDHEN and CDR2 SYDVKM. CDR3 size: 12 residues. CDR3 in DNA: TGTGCCAGCAAAGGGGGACATCAGCCCCAGCATTTT. Translating it yields CASKGGHQPQHF.

The V call is TRBV19, the J call TRBJ2-1; 13 positions match TRBD2. Germline V lookup: CDR1 LNHDA, CDR2 SQIVND (reference sequence). This CDR3 has 16 amino acids. The V segment lost 8 bases and the J segment 4 bases; nucleotides outside the gene matches: 8. The chain's CDR3 is CASGLAGDYQYNEQFF. Here the CDR3 DNA reads TGTGCCAGTGGACTAGCGGGAGATTACCAATACAATGAGCAGTTCTTC.

This clone was seen only once. The V and J genes are TRBV11-3 and TRBJ2-1; 10 nucleotides match TRBD2. Germline CDR1 SGHNT, CDR2 YENEEA. The V and J ends lost 1 base and 3 bases, in that order; junction bases with no gene match: 9. This CDR3 is 18 amino acids long. The CDR3: CASSLGGVLAGDYNEQFF. The CDR3 DNA reads TGTGCCAGCAGCTTAGGGGGTGTCCTAGCGGGAGACTACAATGAGCAGTTCTTC.

The chain joins TRBV19 to TRBJ1-3; D is unclear. V lost 4 bases and J 0 bases, leaving 19 bases between the germline ends. CDR1 LNHDA and CDR2 SQIVND come from the germline V gene (reference sequence). The CDR3 is made up of 18 amino acids. The CDR3 sequence: CASSKEVGRIFSGNTIYF. As DNA, the CDR3 is TGTGCCAGTAGTAAGGAGGTCGGTCGGATATTCTCTGGAAACACCATATATTTT.